This TCR beta chain was sequenced for a study of post-analysis software for immune sequencing data. At the level of the study: Patients with relapsing-remitting, secondary progressive and progressive-relapsing multiple sclerosis courses were all represented.

Study conclusions and caveats: Multiple sclerosis patients had significantly lower normalized Chao1 diversity than controls. Patients showed TRBV5-6, TRBV5-1 and TRBV20-1 among about five TRBV segments more frequent than in controls.

The length of the CDR3 is 13 residues. Trimming removed 8 bases from V and 4 bases from J; junction bases left unmatched: 10. CDR1 and CDR2 from the germline V gene are SQVTM and ANQGSEA. Note on this clonotype: No antigen is known for it.

Unique-molecular-identifier-tagged TCR beta cDNA libraries were used. TCRdb called the PCR reads again in MiXCR, with one record for every CDR3 protein. This repertoire shows about 400,000 distinct CDR3 sequences, roughly 36% found once; its top ten account for 13%. V gene TRBV29-1 combines with J gene TRBJ1-1; TRBD1 agrees at 7 bases. The receptor's source is a girl under 18 with multiple sclerosis. Sequencing input: blood. The CDR3 loop reads CSSPDRVGTEAFF. The CDR3 DNA follows: TGCAGCTCGCCCGACAGGGTTGGCACTGAAGCTTTCTTT.